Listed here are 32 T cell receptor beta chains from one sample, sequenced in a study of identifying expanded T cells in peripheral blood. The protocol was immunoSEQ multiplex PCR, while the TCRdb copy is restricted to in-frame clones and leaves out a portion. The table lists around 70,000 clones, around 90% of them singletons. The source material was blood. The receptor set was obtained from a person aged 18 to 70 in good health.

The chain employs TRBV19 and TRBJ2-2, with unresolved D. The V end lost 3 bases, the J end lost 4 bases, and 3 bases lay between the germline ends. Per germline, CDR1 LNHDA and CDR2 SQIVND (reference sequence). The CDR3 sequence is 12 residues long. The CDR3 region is CASSIFTGELFF. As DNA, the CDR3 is TGTGCCAGTAGTATTTTCACCGGGGAGCTGTTTTTT.

In DNA, the CDR3 is TGTGCCAGCTCACAGGGACTAGCGGGGATCAATGAGCAGTTCTTC. Protein product: CASSQGLAGINEQFF. The chain employs TRBV18 and TRBJ2-1; 13 bases are shared with TRBD2. CDR1 and CDR2 from the germline V gene are KGHSH and LQKENI. The CDR3 covers 15 residues. V was clipped by 4 bases and J by 6 bases; unmatched bases: 3.

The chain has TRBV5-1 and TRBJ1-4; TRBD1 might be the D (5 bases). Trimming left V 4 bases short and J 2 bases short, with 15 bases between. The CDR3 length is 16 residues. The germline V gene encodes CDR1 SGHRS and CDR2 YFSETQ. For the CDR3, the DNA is TGCGCCAGCAGCCCGGGAACCGGGGCGACTAATGAAAAACTGTTTTTT. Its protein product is CASSPGTGATNEKLFF.

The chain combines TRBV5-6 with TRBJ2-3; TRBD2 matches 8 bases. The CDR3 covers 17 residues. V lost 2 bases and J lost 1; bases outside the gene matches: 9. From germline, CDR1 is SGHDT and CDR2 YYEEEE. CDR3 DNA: TGTGCCAGCAGCTTTCCCTCAACGGGGGGGCGCACAGATACGCAGTATTTT. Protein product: CASSFPSTGGRTDTQYF.

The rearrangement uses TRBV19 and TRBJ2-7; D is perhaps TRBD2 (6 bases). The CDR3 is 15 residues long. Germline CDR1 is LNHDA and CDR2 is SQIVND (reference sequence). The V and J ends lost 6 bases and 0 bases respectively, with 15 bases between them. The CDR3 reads CASRRGGMSSYEQYF. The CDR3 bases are TGTGCCAGTAGAAGGGGCGGGATGAGCTCCTACGAGCAGTACTTC.

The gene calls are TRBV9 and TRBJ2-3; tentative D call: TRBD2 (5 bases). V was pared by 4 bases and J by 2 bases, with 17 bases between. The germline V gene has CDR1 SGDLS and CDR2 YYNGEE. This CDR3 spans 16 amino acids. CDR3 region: CASSPRVGDPTDTQYF. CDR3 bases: TGTGCCAGCAGCCCCCGCGTGGGAGATCCCACAGATACGCAGTATTTT.

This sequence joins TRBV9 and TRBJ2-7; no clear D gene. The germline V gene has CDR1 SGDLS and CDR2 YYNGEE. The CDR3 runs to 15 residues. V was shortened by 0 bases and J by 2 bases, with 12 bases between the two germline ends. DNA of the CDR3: TGTGCCAGCAGCGTAGATGCTGCGGCCCCCTACGAGCAGTACTTC. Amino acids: CASSVDAAAPYEQYF.

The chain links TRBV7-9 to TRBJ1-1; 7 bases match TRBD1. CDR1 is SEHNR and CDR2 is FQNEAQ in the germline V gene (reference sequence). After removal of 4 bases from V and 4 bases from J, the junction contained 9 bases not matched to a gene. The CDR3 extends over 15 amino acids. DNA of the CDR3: TGTGCCAGCAGCTCGGGGGACAGTCAGGGCACTGAAGCTTTCTTT. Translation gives CASSSGDSQGTEAFF.

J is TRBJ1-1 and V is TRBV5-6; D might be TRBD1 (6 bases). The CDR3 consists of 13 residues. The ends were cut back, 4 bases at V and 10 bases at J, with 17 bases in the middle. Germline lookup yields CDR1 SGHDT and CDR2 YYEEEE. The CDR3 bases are TGTGCCAGCAGCCAATACAGGGAGGGTGGAGCTTTCTTT. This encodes CASSQYREGGAFF.

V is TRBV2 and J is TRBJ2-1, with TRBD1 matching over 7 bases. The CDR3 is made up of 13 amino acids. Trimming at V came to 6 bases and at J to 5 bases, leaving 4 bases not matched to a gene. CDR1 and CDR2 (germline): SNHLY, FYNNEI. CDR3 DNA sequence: TGTGCCAGCAGACAGGGGCCGAACAATGAGCAGTTCTTC. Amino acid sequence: CASRQGPNNEQFF. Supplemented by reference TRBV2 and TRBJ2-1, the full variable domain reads EPEVTQTPSHQVTQMGQEVILRCVPISNHLYFYWYRQILGQKVEFLVSFYNNEISEKSEIFDDQFSVERPDGSNFTLKIRSTKLEDSAMYFCASRQGPNNEQFFGPGTRLTVL.

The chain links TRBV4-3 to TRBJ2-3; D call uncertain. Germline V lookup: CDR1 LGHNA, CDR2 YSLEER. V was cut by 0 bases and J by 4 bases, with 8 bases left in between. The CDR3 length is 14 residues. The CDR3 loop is CASSQDVQADTQYF. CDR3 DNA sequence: TGCGCCAGCAGCCAAGATGTCCAGGCAGATACGCAGTATTTT.

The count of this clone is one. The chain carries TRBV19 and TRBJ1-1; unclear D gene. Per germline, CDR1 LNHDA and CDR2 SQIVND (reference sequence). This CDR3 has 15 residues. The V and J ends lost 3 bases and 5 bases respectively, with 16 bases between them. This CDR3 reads CASSMWVGSGTEAFF. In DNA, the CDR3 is TGTGCCAGTAGTATGTGGGTGGGGTCCGGTACTGAAGCTTTCTTT.

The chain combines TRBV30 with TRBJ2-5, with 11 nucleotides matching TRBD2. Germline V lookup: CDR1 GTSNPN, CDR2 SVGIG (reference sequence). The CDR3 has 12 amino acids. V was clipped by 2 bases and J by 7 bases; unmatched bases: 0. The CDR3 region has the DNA TGTGCCTGGAGTACTAGCGGGGGGACCCAGTACTTC. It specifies CAWSTSGGTQYF.

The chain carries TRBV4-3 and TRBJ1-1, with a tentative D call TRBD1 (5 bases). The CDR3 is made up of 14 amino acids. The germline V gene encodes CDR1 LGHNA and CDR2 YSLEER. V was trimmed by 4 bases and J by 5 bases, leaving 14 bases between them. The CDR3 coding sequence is TGCGCCAGCAGCCTCAGGACAAGTGGGACTGAAGCTTTCTTT. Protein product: CASSLRTSGTEAFF.

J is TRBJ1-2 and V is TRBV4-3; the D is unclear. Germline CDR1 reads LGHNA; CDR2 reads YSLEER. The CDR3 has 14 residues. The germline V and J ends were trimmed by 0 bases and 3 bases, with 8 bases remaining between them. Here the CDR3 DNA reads TGCGCCAGCAGCCAAGACCCACGGGACTATGGCTACACCTTC. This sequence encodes CASSQDPRDYGYTF.

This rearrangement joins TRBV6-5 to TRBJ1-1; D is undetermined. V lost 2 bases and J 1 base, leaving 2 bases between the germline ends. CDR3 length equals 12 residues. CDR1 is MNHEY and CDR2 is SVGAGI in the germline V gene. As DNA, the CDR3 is TGTGCCAGCAGTTACCAGAACACTGAAGCTTTCTTT. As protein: CASSYQNTEAFF.

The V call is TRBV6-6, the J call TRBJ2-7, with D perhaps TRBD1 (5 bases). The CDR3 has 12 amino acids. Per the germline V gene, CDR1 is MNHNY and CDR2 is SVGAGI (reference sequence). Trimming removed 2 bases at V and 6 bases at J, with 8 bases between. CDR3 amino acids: CASSYAGFEQYF. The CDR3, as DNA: TGTGCCAGCAGTTACGCAGGGTTCGAGCAGTACTTC.

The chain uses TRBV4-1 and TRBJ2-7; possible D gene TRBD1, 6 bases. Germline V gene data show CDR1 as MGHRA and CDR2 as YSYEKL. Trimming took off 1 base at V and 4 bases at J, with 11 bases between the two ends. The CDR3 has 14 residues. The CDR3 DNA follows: TGCGCCAGCAGCCAAGCCAGGGGATTGTACGAGCAGTACTTC. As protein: CASSQARGLYEQYF.

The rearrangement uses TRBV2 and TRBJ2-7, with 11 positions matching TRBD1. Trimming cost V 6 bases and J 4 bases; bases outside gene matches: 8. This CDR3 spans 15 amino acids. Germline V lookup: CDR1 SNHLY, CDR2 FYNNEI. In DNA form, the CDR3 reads TGTGCCAGCAGAATTGGAGGACAGGGGGCGTACGAGCAGTACTTC. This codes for CASRIGGQGAYEQYF.

The CDR3 protein is CASSPGLAGVYEQYF. The CDR3 DNA reads TGTGCCAGCAGCCCTGGACTAGCGGGAGTCTACGAGCAGTACTTC. This chain connects TRBV7-7 to TRBJ2-7; TRBD2 aligns across 13 bases. CDR3 length: 15 residues. The ends lost 5 bases at V and 3 bases at J; junction bases unmatched: 4. Germline assignment: CDR1 SSHAT and CDR2 FNYEAQ (reference sequence).

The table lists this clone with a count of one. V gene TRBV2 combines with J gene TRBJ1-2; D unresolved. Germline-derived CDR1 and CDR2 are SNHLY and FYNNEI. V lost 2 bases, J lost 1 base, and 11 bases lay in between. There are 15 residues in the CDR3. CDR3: CASSEPRFINYGYTF. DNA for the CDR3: TGTGCCAGCAGTGAACCCAGATTTATTAACTATGGCTACACCTTC.

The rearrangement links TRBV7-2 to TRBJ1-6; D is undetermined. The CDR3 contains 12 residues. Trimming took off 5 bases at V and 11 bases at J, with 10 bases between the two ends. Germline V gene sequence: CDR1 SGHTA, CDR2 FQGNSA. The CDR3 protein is CASSKLGTPLHF. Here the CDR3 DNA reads TGTGCCAGCAGCAAACTGGGGACACCCCTCCACTTT.

The CDR3 here is CASSQVIGNTGELFF. For the CDR3, the DNA is TGCGCCAGCAGCCAAGTTATCGGGAACACCGGGGAGCTGTTTTTT. The chain combines TRBV4-3 with TRBJ2-2; D is unclear. Germline-derived CDR1 and CDR2 are LGHNA and YSLEER. The CDR3 runs to 15 residues. Trimming shortened V by 1 base and J by 1 base, and 7 bases separated the two germline ends.

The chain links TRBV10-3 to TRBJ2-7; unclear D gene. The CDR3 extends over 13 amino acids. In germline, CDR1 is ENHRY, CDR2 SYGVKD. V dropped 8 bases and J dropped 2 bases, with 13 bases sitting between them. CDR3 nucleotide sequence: TGTGCCATCGGTGGTGGCGTTCCCTACGAGCAGTACTTC. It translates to CAIGGGVPYEQYF.

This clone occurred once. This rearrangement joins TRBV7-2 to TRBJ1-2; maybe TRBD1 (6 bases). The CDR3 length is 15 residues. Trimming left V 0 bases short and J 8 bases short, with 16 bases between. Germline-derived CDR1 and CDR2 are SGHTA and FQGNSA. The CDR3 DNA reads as TGTGCCAGCAGCTTAGCCCCACAGGGTCTGAGGGGCTACACCTTC. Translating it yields CASSLAPQGLRGYTF.

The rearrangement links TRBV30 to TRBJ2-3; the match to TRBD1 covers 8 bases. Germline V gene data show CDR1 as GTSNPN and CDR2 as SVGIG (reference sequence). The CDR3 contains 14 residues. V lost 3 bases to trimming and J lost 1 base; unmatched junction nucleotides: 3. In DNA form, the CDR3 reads TGTGCCTGGAGCCAGGGGGCGGGCACAGATACGCAGTATTTT. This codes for CAWSQGAGTDTQYF.

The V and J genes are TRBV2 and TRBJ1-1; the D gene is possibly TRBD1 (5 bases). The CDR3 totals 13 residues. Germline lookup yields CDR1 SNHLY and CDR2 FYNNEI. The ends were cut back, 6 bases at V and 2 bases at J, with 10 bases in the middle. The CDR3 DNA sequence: TGTGCCAGCAGGTTCAGGGTTAACACTGAAGCTTTCTTT. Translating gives CASRFRVNTEAFF.

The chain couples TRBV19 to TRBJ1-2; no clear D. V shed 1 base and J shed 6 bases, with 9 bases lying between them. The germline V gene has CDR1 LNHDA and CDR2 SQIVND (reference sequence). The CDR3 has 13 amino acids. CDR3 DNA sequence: TGTGCCAGTAGTATAGCAGGTGACCATGGCTACACCTTC. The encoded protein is CASSIAGDHGYTF.

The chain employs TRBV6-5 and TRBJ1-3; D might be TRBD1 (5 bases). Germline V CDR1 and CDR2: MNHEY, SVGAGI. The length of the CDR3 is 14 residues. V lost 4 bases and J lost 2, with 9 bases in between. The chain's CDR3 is CASSLAGTGNTIYF. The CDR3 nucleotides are TGTGCCAGCAGTTTAGCAGGGACTGGAAACACCATATATTTT.

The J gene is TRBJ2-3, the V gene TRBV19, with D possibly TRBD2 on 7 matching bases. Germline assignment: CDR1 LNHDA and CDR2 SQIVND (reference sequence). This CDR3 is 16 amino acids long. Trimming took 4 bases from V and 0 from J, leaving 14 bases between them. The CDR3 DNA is TGTGCCAGTAGTACCATAGGGGGGGGAAGCACAGATACGCAGTATTTT. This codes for CASSTIGGGSTDTQYF.

CDR3 sequence reads: CASSQGTAGGMNTGELFF. CDR3 nucleotide sequence: TGTGCCAGCAGTCAGGGCACCGCGGGGGGTATGAACACCGGGGAGCTGTTTTTT. The chain couples TRBV2 to TRBJ2-2; 8 nucleotides align to TRBD2. Germline V gene lookup returns CDR1 SNHLY and CDR2 FYNNEI. The CDR3 covers 18 residues. V trimming: 5 bases; J trimming: 1 base; junction bases outside the gene matches: 12.

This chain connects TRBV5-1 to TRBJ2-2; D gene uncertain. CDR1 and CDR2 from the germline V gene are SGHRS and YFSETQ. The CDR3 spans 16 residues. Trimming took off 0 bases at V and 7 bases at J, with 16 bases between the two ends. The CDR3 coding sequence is TGCGCCAGCAGCTTGGCGGGCATAACCATGGGCGGGGAGCTGTTTTTT. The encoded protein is CASSLAGITMGGELFF.